This T cell receptor beta chain was identified in a study of CD8 T cells in Susac syndrome. TCR beta was sequenced from blood CD8+ and CD4+ T cells. The multiple sclerosis control group consisted of treatment-naive patients whose relapsing-remitting disease, which was either stable or active, fulfilled revised McDonald criteria. Germline-derived CDR1 and CDR2 are SGHTS and YDEGEE. With V trimmed by 2 bases and J by 4 bases, 9 bases remained unmatched. This CDR3 spans 16 amino acids. This clonotype has a single count. cDNA came from roughly 0.53 to 1 ug RNA primed by random hexamers. The TCR beta CDR3 was amplified by immunoSEQ multiplex PCR across 54 Vbeta, 13 Jbeta. One entry per CDR3 protein results from TCRdb running MiXCR on the immunoSEQ multiplex PCR reads. Of some 220,000 distinct CDR3 sequences listed, nearly 97% are singletons.

Sequencing input: CD4+ T cells from PBMCs. This clonotype originated in a human donor with multiple sclerosis. The rearrangement uses TRBV5-8 and TRBJ2-5, with 9 bases lining up with TRBD2. This chain's CDR3 is CASSFGAGGGLETQYF. The CDR3 DNA reads as TGTGCCAGCAGCTTTGGAGCGGGAGGTGGTTTAGAGACCCAGTACTTC.